The following is a T cell receptor (beta chain) sequence with its context. This sample is part of a study of T cells expressing NK-cell markers. Across the study: In the group of eight sequenced donors, seven were HCMV-seropositive and one was seronegative.

Libraries used 5'RACE template switching adding universal primer site and UMIs. With the 5' RACE reads reprocessed, TCRdb shows one record per CDR3 protein and no DNA. The sample's table shows 440,000 or so distinct CDR3 sequences. Sequencing used blood T cells: a sorted CD56 or NKG2C T cell subset, CD4+ or CD8+ T cells, or bulk PBMC T cells (not recorded which). The clonotype was recovered from a woman between 18 and 75 years old in good health.

CDR3 sequence reads: CASSELWSEAFF. The chain employs TRBV25-1 and TRBJ1-1. CDR1 is MGHDK, CDR2 SYGVNS, per germline. This CDR3 spans 12 amino acids.